The clone carrying this T cell receptor (beta chain) was detected ten times or more. As handled by the study authors: Reference gene primer amplification yielded estimated nucleated cell counts. The table came from immunoSEQ multiplex PCR; TCRdb's copy has only in-frame clones and leaves some out. V, J and clone size are taken as reported in that table, and D and trimming were inferred from the DNA itself. The table shows about 270,000 clones, with under 90% occurring only once. The sample belongs to a study of blood T cell repertoires in COVID-19. Study as a whole: Both acute and convalescent COVID-19 samples were obtained from the United States, Italy and Spain.

CDR3 size: 15 residues. With 5 bases clipped from V and 9 bases from J, the junction kept 9 bases outside the gene matches. Per germline, CDR1 SGHAT and CDR2 FQNNGV. The clonotype originates from a woman under 30 with acute or convalescent COVID-19. Sequencing was carried out using peripheral blood. The chain joins TRBV11-2 to TRBJ2-4, with 11 bases aligning to TRBD1. Here the CDR3 DNA reads TGTGCCAGCAGCCCTAGGGGGGACAGGGGGAGCATTCAGTACTTC. Amino acids: CASSPRGDRGSIQYF.